These 23 T cell receptor beta chains were all obtained from the same sample, sequenced in a study of T cell changes during pregnancy in multiple sclerosis. Some clones are missing from TCRdb's copy, which holds only in-frame ones; the method was immunoSEQ multiplex PCR. The table lists some 74,000 clones, 85% to 95% of them singletons. Material: peripheral blood, obtained before pregnancy. All receptors derive from a female donor with multiple sclerosis, enrolled in a pregnancy study.

V and J are TRBV28 and TRBJ2-1, with 15 bases aligning to TRBD2. Germline trimming cut 8 bases from V and 7 bases from J; bases unmatched to any gene: 6. Germline V gives CDR1 MDHEN, CDR2 SYDVKM. The CDR3 consists of 15 residues. In nucleotides, the CDR3 is TGTGCCAGCGGGACTAGCGGGAGGCCCTCGAATGAGCAGTTCTTC. It encodes CASGTSGRPSNEQFF.

The CDR3 coding sequence is TGTGCCAGCAGTCGGGATCTGAATGAAAAACTGTTTTTT. It is translated as CASSRDLNEKLFF. This rearrangement joins TRBV2 to TRBJ1-4; no reliable D call. Germline assignment: CDR1 SNHLY and CDR2 FYNNEI. This CDR3 has 13 residues. Between the trimmed V and J ends, which lost 5 bases and 5 bases, there was a span of 9 bases. Full variable domain (rest looked up from reference TRBV2 and TRBJ1-4): EPEVTQTPSHQVTQMGQEVILRCVPISNHLYFYWYRQILGQKVEFLVSFYNNEISEKSEIFDDQFSVERPDGSNFTLKIRSTKLEDSAMYFCASSRDLNEKLFFGSGTQLSVL.

This clone was observed once. The rearrangement links TRBV7-2 to TRBJ2-3; D is possibly TRBD1 (5 bases). Between the trimmed V and J ends, which lost 3 bases and 5 bases, there was a span of 9 bases. This CDR3 has 13 amino acids. Germline V gene sequence: CDR1 SGHTA, CDR2 FQGNSA. The CDR3: CASSLQQEDTQYF. CDR3 sequence (DNA): TGTGCCAGCAGCTTGCAACAGGAAGATACGCAGTATTTT.

The sample holds one count of this clone. The rearrangement uses TRBV27 and TRBJ2-7, with 8 bases that match TRBD1. V trimming: 3 bases; J trimming: 4 bases; junction bases outside the gene matches: 11. The CDR3 is made up of 16 amino acids. The germline V gene has CDR1 MNHEY and CDR2 SMNVEV (reference sequence). Here the CDR3 DNA reads TGTGCCAGCAGTTTTGGGGGTGGACAGGGTACGTACGAGCAGTACTTC. This translates into CASSFGGGQGTYEQYF.

The chain's CDR3 is CASKRTRGMEQPQHF. The CDR3 coding sequence is TGTGCCAGCAAGAGGACTAGGGGGATGGAACAGCCCCAGCATTTT. The chain combines TRBV7-6 with TRBJ1-5; tentative D call: TRBD1 (6 bases). Trimming removed 7 bases at V and 7 bases at J, with 20 bases between. The CDR3 runs to 15 residues. In germline, CDR1 is SGHVS, CDR2 FNYEAQ.

The chain employs TRBV11-2 and TRBJ2-3; D unresolved. The length of the CDR3 is 12 residues. Trimming cost V 5 bases and J 2 bases, with 5 bases left between them. The germline V gene has CDR1 SGHAT and CDR2 FQNNGV. The CDR3 sequence: CASSPNTDTQYF. The CDR3 DNA follows: TGTGCCAGCAGCCCTAACACAGATACGCAGTATTTT.

Worth noting for this clone: Other DNA sequences from this sample encode an identical CDR3 as well. V and J are TRBV19 and TRBJ1-1; weak D call: TRBD1 (5 bases). The CDR3 is 13 residues long. Germline loops: CDR1 LNHDA, CDR2 SQIVND (reference sequence). V was trimmed by 5 bases and J by 3 bases, leaving 10 bases between them. CDR3 coding DNA: TGTGCCAGTAGTGACAGTCCGGACACTGAAGCTTTCTTT. Translated, it gives CASSDSPDTEAFF.

The genes are TRBV5-1 and TRBJ2-5; 9 nucleotides line up with TRBD2. Germline loops: CDR1 SGHRS, CDR2 YFSETQ. V trimming: 4 bases; J trimming: 5 bases; junction bases outside the gene matches: 24. This CDR3 has 20 residues. The CDR3 is CASSPDGLVAGVAGRETQYF. CDR3 in DNA: TGCGCCAGCAGCCCCGACGGGTTGGTAGCGGGAGTAGCCGGTAGGGAGACCCAGTACTTC.

The chain carries TRBV5-1 and TRBJ2-2, with TRBD1 matching over 7 bases. CDR3 length: 15 residues. Germline lookup yields CDR1 SGHRS and CDR2 YFSETQ. J gave up 4 bases and V 0 bases, and 3 bases lay outside the gene matches. CDR3 protein: CASSLGEGATGELFF. DNA for the CDR3: TGCGCCAGCAGCTTGGGAGAGGGGGCCACCGGGGAGCTGTTTTTT. Drawing the rest from reference TRBV5-1 and TRBJ2-2, the complete variable domain is KAGVTQTPRYLIKTRGQQVTLSCSPISGHRSVSWYQQTPGQGLQFLFEYFSETQRNKGNFPGRFSGRQFSNSRSEMNVSTLELGDSALYLCASSLGEGATGELFFGEGSRLTVL.

The genes are TRBV7-9 and TRBJ1-2; unclear D gene. Trimming took off 0 bases at V and 8 bases at J, with 16 bases between the two ends. CDR1 is SEHNR, CDR2 FQNEAQ, per germline (reference sequence). The CDR3 extends over 15 amino acids. CDR3 in amino acids: CASSLARGGSGGYTF. The CDR3, as DNA: TGTGCCAGCAGCTTAGCTCGGGGAGGATCGGGAGGCTACACCTTC.

This clone was detected a few times. The genes are TRBV5-8 and TRBJ1-1; D is uncertain. This CDR3 is 13 amino acids long. Trimming took 0 bases from V and 7 from J, leaving 10 bases between them. The V gene's germline CDR1 is SGHTS and CDR2 YDEGEE. CDR3 DNA sequence: TGTGCCAGCAGCTTGGAGTTCCAGGATGAAGCTTTCTTT. Its translation: CASSLEFQDEAFF.

The J gene is TRBJ2-7, the V gene TRBV7-2; D may be TRBD1 (6 bases). Looked up from germline, CDR1 is SGHTA and CDR2 is FQGNSA. The CDR3 contains 14 residues. V lost 2 bases and J lost 6, with 14 bases in between. DNA of the CDR3: TGTGCCAGCAGCTTAAATTCCAGGGGACGCGAGCAGTACTTC. It yields the protein CASSLNSRGREQYF.

The rearrangement links TRBV14 to TRBJ2-5; no clear D gene. Between the trimmed V and J ends, which lost 4 bases and 7 bases, there was a span of 19 bases. Germline CDR1 SGHDN, CDR2 FVKESK. This CDR3 spans 15 amino acids. In nucleotides, the CDR3 is TGTGCCAGCAGCCCACGAATCTCGACTGTAGGGACCCAGTACTTC. It translates to CASSPRISTVGTQYF.

The chain links TRBV5-4 to TRBJ2-5, with 7 bases lining up with TRBD2. The CDR3 loop spans 15 amino acids. V gave up 0 bases and J gave up 4 bases; unmatched junction bases: 6. Germline CDR1 reads SGHNT; CDR2 reads YYREEE (reference sequence). Written as DNA, the CDR3 is TGTGCCAGCAGCTTGGGGGCGGGAGATGTAGAGACCCAGTACTTC. This encodes CASSLGAGDVETQYF.

The CDR3 DNA sequence: TGTGCCAGCTCACCAGGGACACCAGGCTCCTACGAGCAGTACTTC. Protein product: CASSPGTPGSYEQYF. The chain carries TRBV18 and TRBJ2-7; D might be TRBD1 (6 bases). Germline lookup yields CDR1 KGHSH and CDR2 LQKENI. The CDR3 contains 15 residues. The germline V and J ends were trimmed by 2 bases and 0 bases, with 11 bases remaining between them.

The genes are TRBV27 and TRBJ2-4, with 8 bases fitting TRBD1. V gave up 8 bases and J gave up 1 base; unmatched junction bases: 10. This CDR3 comprises 16 residues. Germline loops: CDR1 MNHEY, CDR2 SMNVEV (reference sequence). The CDR3, as DNA: TGTGCCAGCGGTATGCACCAGGGGGCTGCCAAAAACATTCAGTACTTC. It is translated as CASGMHQGAAKNIQYF.

This clone showed up just a few times. The rearrangement uses TRBV27 and TRBJ1-5; TRBD1 matches 8 bases. V was pared by 3 bases and J by 7 bases, with 5 bases of the junction left unmatched. The length of the CDR3 is 14 residues. Germline CDR1 is MNHEY and CDR2 is SMNVEV (reference sequence). Written as DNA, the CDR3 is TGTGCCAGCAGTTTCAGGGGGCTAAAGCAGCCCCAGCATTTT. Translated: CASSFRGLKQPQHF.

The V gene is TRBV6-1, the J gene TRBJ2-7, with D perhaps TRBD1 (6 bases). The V and J ends lost 2 bases and 7 bases respectively, with 18 bases between them. Germline values: CDR1 MNHNS, CDR2 SASEGT. The CDR3 has 15 amino acids. As DNA, the CDR3 is TGTGCCAGCAGTGAATCTAGTTTCCTAGGGGGTGAGCAGTACTTC. This encodes CASSESSFLGGEQYF.

The V gene is TRBV19, the J gene TRBJ1-2; TRBD1 matches 8 bases. CDR1 is LNHDA, CDR2 SQIVND, per germline (reference sequence). Germline trimming cut 5 bases from V and 5 bases from J; bases unmatched to any gene: 10. This CDR3 spans 15 amino acids. The CDR3 is CASSATGVINYGYTF. CDR3 in DNA: TGTGCCAGTAGTGCGACAGGGGTAATCAATTATGGCTACACCTTC.

The chain uses TRBV6-5 and TRBJ1-1; D ambiguous. Germline CDR1 and CDR2: MNHEY and SVGAGI. The CDR3 is 11 residues long. V gave up 4 bases and J gave up 2 bases, with 2 bases separating them. Here the CDR3 reads CASSSNTEAFF. The CDR3 nucleotides are TGTGCCAGCAGTTCTAACACTGAAGCTTTCTTT.

This rearrangement joins TRBV28 to TRBJ1-5, with 8 bases identical to TRBD1. V dropped 6 bases and J dropped 7; count of bases not matched to a gene: 11. CDR1 is MDHEN, CDR2 SYDVKM, per germline. This CDR3 region has 15 residues. CDR3 DNA: TGTGCCAGCAGGTCAGACAGGGGACGAGGGCAGCCCCAGCATTTT. Translation: CASRSDRGRGQPQHF.

As DNA, the CDR3 is TGTGCCACCAGCAGAGTTTCGGGGGTAGGCGGAAACACCATATATTTT. It is translated as CATSRVSGVGGNTIYF. This chain uses TRBV15 with TRBJ1-3; the D gene is possibly TRBD1 (5 bases). The CDR3 runs 16 residues. Trimming removed 1 base at V and 4 bases at J, with 14 bases between. In germline, CDR1 is LNHNV, CDR2 YYDKDF (reference sequence).

The chain employs TRBV5-6 and TRBJ2-1; 9 bases line up with TRBD1. CDR1 is SGHDT, CDR2 YYEEEE, per germline. CDR3 length: 13 amino acids. The junction had 10 bases not matched to a gene; V was cut back by 4 bases and J by 14 bases. Here the CDR3 DNA reads TGTGCCAGCAGCGAACCGAACCGGGACAGGGAGTTCTTC. As protein: CASSEPNRDREFF.